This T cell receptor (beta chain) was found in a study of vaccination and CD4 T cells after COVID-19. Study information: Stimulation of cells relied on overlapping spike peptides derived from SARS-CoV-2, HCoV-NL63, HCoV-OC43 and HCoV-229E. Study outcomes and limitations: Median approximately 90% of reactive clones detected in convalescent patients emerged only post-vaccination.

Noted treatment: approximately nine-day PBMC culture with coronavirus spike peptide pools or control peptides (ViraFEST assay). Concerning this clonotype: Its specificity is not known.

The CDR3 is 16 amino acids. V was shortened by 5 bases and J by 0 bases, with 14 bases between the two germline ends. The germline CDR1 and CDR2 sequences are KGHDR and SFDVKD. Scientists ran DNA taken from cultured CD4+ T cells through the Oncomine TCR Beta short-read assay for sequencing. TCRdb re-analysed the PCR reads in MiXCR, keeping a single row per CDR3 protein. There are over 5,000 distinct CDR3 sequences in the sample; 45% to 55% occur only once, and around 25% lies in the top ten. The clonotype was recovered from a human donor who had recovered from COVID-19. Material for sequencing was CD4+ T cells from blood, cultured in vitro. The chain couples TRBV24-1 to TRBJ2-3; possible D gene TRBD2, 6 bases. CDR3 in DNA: TGTGCCACCAGTGCAGTAGCGGAGAGTAGCACAGATACGCAGTATTTT. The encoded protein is CATSAVAESSTDTQYF.